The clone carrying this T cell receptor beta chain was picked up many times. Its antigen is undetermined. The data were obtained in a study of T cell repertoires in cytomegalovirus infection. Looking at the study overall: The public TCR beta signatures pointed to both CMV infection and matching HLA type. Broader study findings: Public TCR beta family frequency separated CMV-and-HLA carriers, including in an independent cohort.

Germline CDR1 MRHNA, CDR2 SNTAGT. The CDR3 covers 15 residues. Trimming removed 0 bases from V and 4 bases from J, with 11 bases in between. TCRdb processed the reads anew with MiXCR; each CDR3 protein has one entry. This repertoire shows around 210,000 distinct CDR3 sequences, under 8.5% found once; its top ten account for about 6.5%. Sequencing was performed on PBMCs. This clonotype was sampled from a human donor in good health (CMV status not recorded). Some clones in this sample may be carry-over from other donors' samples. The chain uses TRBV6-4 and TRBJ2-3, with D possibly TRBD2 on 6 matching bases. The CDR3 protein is CASSDSNRGSDTQYF. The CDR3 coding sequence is TGTGCCAGCAGTGACTCGAATCGGGGGTCAGATACGCAGTATTTT.